The sequence of this T cell receptor (beta chain) was determined in a study of human T cells and chemical hapten exposure. Time point meaning: patch test 1, 2 weeks after DPC sensitization. Regarding treatment: therapeutic diphenylcyclopropenone sensitization with weekly scalp DPC. The donor pool consisted of alopecia patients aged 18 to 70 years, considered suitable for DPC. The study's findings and limits: Counts of TCRs above 1 in 1000 frequency stayed unchanged with DPC sensitization.

This clonotype was detected many times. Its antigen remains unidentified. The V gene's germline CDR1 is SGHRS and CDR2 YFSETQ. Trimming took 3 bases from V and 4 from J; bases not matched to a gene: 8. The CDR3 is made up of 18 amino acids. Each CDR3 protein gets one entry after TCRdb re-called the RACE reads with MiXCR. The data show some 400,000 distinct CDR3 sequences, approximately 4.4% seen once. Sequencing was performed on whole blood, taken in connection with sensitization to the hapten diphenylcyclopropenone (DPC). This rearrangement joins TRBV5-1 to TRBJ2-1, with 15 bases identical to TRBD2. The clonotype was recovered from a woman aged 50 to 65 with alopecia areata. Some clones in this sample may be carry-over from other donors' samples. CDR3 nucleotide sequence: TGCGCCAGCAGCTGGACTAGCGGGAGGGCCAGTCTTTACAATGAGCAGTTCTTC. This sequence encodes CASSWTSGRASLYNEQFF.